These 5 T cell receptor beta chains came from one sample sequenced in a study of control samples from healthy donors and cancer patients. Assay used: immunoSEQ multiplex PCR; TCRdb lists only in-frame clones, some missing. Recorded for this sample: about 200,000 clones. The sample was blood. Every receptor here comes from a woman in her twenties or thirties in good health.

J is TRBJ2-7 and V is TRBV27, with D unclear. The length of the CDR3 is 15 residues. Trimming took off 3 bases at V and 2 bases at J, with 14 bases between the two ends. Germline-derived CDR1 and CDR2 are MNHEY and SMNVEV (reference sequence). For the CDR3, the DNA is TGTGCCAGCAGTTTTGGCCAGACCCCCCCCTACGAGCAGTACTTC. Its translation is CASSFGQTPPYEQYF.

For this clone: The same CDR3 can be traced to other DNA sequences in this sample. This chain connects TRBV6-2 or TRBV6-3 to TRBJ1-2; D might be TRBD1 (5 bases). The V gene's germline CDR1 is MNHEY and CDR2 SVGEGT. This CDR3 is 13 amino acids long. The V gene lost 0 bases and the J gene lost 5 bases, with 7 bases spanning the gap. The CDR3 sequence is CASSYSRGYGYTF. DNA of the CDR3: TGTGCCAGCAGTTACTCGAGGGGTTATGGCTACACCTTC.

The chain recombines TRBV27 with TRBJ2-7; D gene uncertain. The V and J ends lost 1 base and 0 bases respectively, with 13 bases between them. From germline, CDR1 is MNHEY and CDR2 SMNVEV (reference sequence). This CDR3 region has 16 residues. The CDR3 region has the DNA TGTGCCAGCAGTTTATTCGGTTACCGAAGCTCCTACGAGCAGTACTTC. This translates into CASSLFGYRSSYEQYF.

The genes are TRBV19 and TRBJ2-5, with 9 nucleotides matching TRBD2. CDR3 length: 15 amino acids. V lost 4 bases and J lost 7; bases outside the gene matches: 10. Germline-derived CDR1 and CDR2 are LNHDA and SQIVND (reference sequence). CDR3 protein: CASSRASGGFRTQYF. The CDR3 DNA is TGTGCCAGTAGTAGGGCGAGCGGGGGGTTTCGGACCCAGTACTTC.

This sequence joins TRBV30 and TRBJ1-1; D might be TRBD1 (6 bases). V lost 2 bases and J lost 7, with 14 bases in between. CDR3 length: 13 amino acids. In germline, CDR1 is GTSNPN, CDR2 SVGIG (reference sequence). The CDR3 loop is CAWSLGGQHEAFF. CDR3 sequence (DNA): TGTGCCTGGAGTCTGGGGGGGCAGCATGAAGCTTTCTTT.